There are many counts of the clone carrying this TCR beta chain. Its target is unknown. This entry comes from a study of T cells in Graves' hyperthyroidism and ophthalmopathy. Study observations and caveats: Ophthalmopathy was distinguished from stable hyperthyroidism by 13 V-J signatures.

Clinical Activity Scores of at least 3, NOSPECS grades of at least 4 and durations under 3 months characterized ophthalmopathy patients. Diagnoses rested on clinical symptoms, serum thyroxine and TRAb, thyroid ultrasound and orbital computed tomography. Amplification yielded TCR beta CDR3 regions, with RNA transcripts as the source. RT-PCR in the first round (using the HTBI primer set) targeted the TCR CDR3. TCRdb recomputed calls from the multiplex PCR reads with MiXCR, one row per CDR3 protein. The sample lists around 400,000 distinct CDR3 sequences, over 12% seen once, with roughly 20% in the top ten. The V gene lost 3 bases and the J gene lost 10 bases, with 10 bases spanning the gap. This CDR3 has 12 residues. Germline lookup yields CDR1 SEHNR and CDR2 FQNEAQ (reference sequence).

The chain is built from TRBV7-9 and TRBJ2-1; D possibly corresponds to TRBD1 (6 bases). The clonotype comes from a woman aged 55-70 years with Graves' ophthalmopathy. Sequencing was performed on blood. CDR3 DNA sequence: TGTGCCAGCAGCTTGGAGCAGGGGGAGCAGTTCTTC. Encoded protein: CASSLEQGEQFF.